What follows are 30 T cell receptor beta chains derived from one specimen sequenced in a study of shared clonotypes between healthy human individuals. Method: immunoSEQ multiplex PCR; TCRdb's copy keeps in-frame clones and lacks some. The sample lists over 400,000 clones, 81% seen once, with more than 9.5% in the top ten. Sequenced sample: PBMCs. The receptors come from a woman aged 40 to 50 in good health. Some clones in this sample may be carry-over from other donors' samples.

About this clone: A far larger clone is off by one base, so a read error is likely. V usage is TRBV5-1 and J usage is TRBJ1-2, with 10 bases lining up with TRBD1. J gave up 4 bases and V 3 bases, and 12 bases lay outside the gene matches. The V gene's germline CDR1 is SGHRS and CDR2 YFSETQ. CDR3 length: 17 residues. CDR3 sequence reads: CASSWLPDRGQGYGYTF. CDR3 nucleotides: TGCGCCAGCAGCTGGCTTCCCGACAGGGGGCAGGGCTATGGCTACACCTTC.

This rearrangement joins TRBV29-1 to TRBJ2-7; no definite D call. V lost 0 bases, J lost 2 bases, and 5 bases lay in between. The germline CDR1 and CDR2 sequences are SQVTM and ANQGSEA. The CDR3 sequence is 12 residues long. The CDR3 here is CSVEEETYEQYF. The CDR3 DNA reads as TGCAGCGTTGAAGAAGAGACCTACGAGCAGTACTTC.

The chain carries TRBV5-6 and TRBJ2-2, with D unclear. V was shortened by 4 bases and J by 4 bases, with 11 bases between the two germline ends. This CDR3 is built from 14 residues. Germline V gene data show CDR1 as SGHDT and CDR2 as YYEEEE. CDR3 region: CASSQLGSTGELFF. CDR3 in DNA: TGTGCCAGCAGCCAGCTGGGTTCCACCGGGGAGCTGTTTTTT. Full variable domain (remainder filled in from reference TRBV5-6 and TRBJ2-2): DAGVTQSPTHLIKTRGQQVTLRCSPKSGHDTVSWYQQALGQGPQFIFQYYEEEERQRGNFPDRFSGHQFPNYSSELNVNALLLGDSALYLCASSQLGSTGELFFGEGSRLTVL.

This chain joins TRBV30 and TRBJ1-1; 9 bases align to TRBD1. Germline loops: CDR1 GTSNPN, CDR2 SVGIG (reference sequence). Losses at the gene ends were 5 bases for V and 0 bases for J; bases not matched to a gene: 4. The CDR3 spans 14 residues. CDR3 DNA sequence: TGTGCCTGGTGTGGGGACAGGGTGAACACTGAAGCTTTCTTT. Amino acid sequence: CAWCGDRVNTEAFF.

The genes are TRBV28 and TRBJ2-7, with 7 bases fitting TRBD1. In germline, CDR1 is MDHEN, CDR2 SYDVKM. V lost 4 bases to trimming and J lost 0 bases; unmatched junction nucleotides: 9. There are 16 residues in the CDR3. This CDR3 is CASSSSGQPTSYEQYF. Here the CDR3 DNA reads TGTGCCAGCAGTTCCTCGGGACAGCCAACCTCCTACGAGCAGTACTTC.

The chain joins TRBV9 to TRBJ2-6; weak D call: TRBD2 (5 bases). The CDR3 length is 18 residues. Trimming stripped 1 base from V and 0 bases from J, with 14 bases between. Germline values: CDR1 SGDLS, CDR2 YYNGEE. CDR3 amino acids: CASSVSAPGFSGANVLTF. The CDR3 nucleotides read TGTGCCAGCAGCGTATCAGCCCCGGGGTTCTCTGGGGCCAACGTCCTGACTTTC.

V and J are TRBV9 and TRBJ2-2; D is perhaps TRBD2 (6 bases). The CDR3 covers 17 residues. The V and J ends lost 0 bases and 0 bases respectively, with 12 bases between them. Germline CDR1 SGDLS, CDR2 YYNGEE. This CDR3 reads CASSVAGAPSNTGELFF. The CDR3 region has the DNA TGTGCCAGCAGCGTAGCGGGAGCTCCCTCGAACACCGGGGAGCTGTTTTTT.

The gene calls are TRBV11-1 and TRBJ2-3, with a weak D call TRBD2 (5 bases). Germline V gene data show CDR1 as SGHAT and CDR2 as FQDESV (reference sequence). V lost 1 base, J lost 4 bases, and 12 bases lay in between. The CDR3 is 15 residues long. In DNA, the CDR3 is TGTGCCAGCAGCTTAGTACCAACGCGGGCAGATACGCAGTATTTT. Its protein is CASSLVPTRADTQYF.

About this clone itself: Given a far larger clone just one base away, this is likely a sequencing read error. V and J are TRBV30 and TRBJ2-2, with TRBD2 identical over 11 bases. The CDR3 is made up of 17 amino acids. V was pared by 7 bases and J by 6 bases, with 16 bases of the junction left unmatched. CDR1 and CDR2 (germline): GTSNPN, SVGIG (reference sequence). This CDR3 reads CASNPTSGMVRAGELFF. As DNA, the CDR3 is TGTGCCTCAAACCCGACTAGCGGGATGGTTCGCGCCGGGGAGCTGTTTTTT.

V gene TRBV7-9 combines with J gene TRBJ1-3; TRBD1 might be the D (5 bases). The length of the CDR3 is 15 residues. Per germline, CDR1 SEHNR and CDR2 FQNEAQ (reference sequence). Trimming cost V 0 bases and J 0 bases, with 6 bases left between them. This CDR3 reads CASSLAQGSGNTIYF. The CDR3 nucleotides read TGTGCCAGCAGCTTAGCGCAGGGCTCTGGAAACACCATATATTTT.

The CDR3 sequence: CASSPETGGRDTGELFF. In DNA, the CDR3 is TGTGCCAGCAGTCCCGAAACAGGGGGCCGAGACACCGGGGAGCTGTTTTTT. The chain links TRBV28 to TRBJ2-2; 9 nucleotides line up with TRBD1. This CDR3 spans 17 amino acids. The ends lost 5 bases at V and 3 bases at J; junction bases unmatched: 10. Germline V gives CDR1 MDHEN, CDR2 SYDVKM.

The sample holds many counts of this clone. The same CDR3 can be traced to other DNA sequences in this sample. The genes are TRBV11-2 and TRBJ2-4; 8 positions match TRBD1. Trimming removed 2 bases from V and 6 bases from J; junction bases left unmatched: 6. The CDR3 is made up of 15 amino acids. Germline V CDR1 and CDR2: SGHAT, FQNNGV. The CDR3 nucleotides read TGTGCCAGCAGCTTAAGCAGGGGGCGTGGAAACATTCAGTACTTC. Its protein is CASSLSRGRGNIQYF.

The V call is TRBV28, the J call TRBJ1-2; TRBD1 is a possible D gene (5 bases). Per the germline V gene, CDR1 is MDHEN and CDR2 is SYDVKM. Deletions cut 2 bases from V and 2 bases from J, with 15 bases between. The CDR3 contains 16 residues. The CDR3 protein is CASSLIGGGFNYGYTF. The DNA of the CDR3 is TGTGCCAGCAGTTTAATCGGCGGGGGGTTCAACTATGGCTACACCTTC.

The chain carries TRBV5-4 and TRBJ2-7; TRBD1 aligns across 10 bases. With 5 bases clipped from V and 4 bases from J, the junction kept 12 bases outside the gene matches. Per the germline V gene, CDR1 is SGHNT and CDR2 is YYREEE (reference sequence). The CDR3 consists of 16 residues. CDR3 in amino acids: CASSSPPGTGVYEQYF. The CDR3 DNA sequence: TGTGCCAGCAGTTCCCCCCCCGGGACAGGGGTATACGAGCAGTACTTC.

The genes are TRBV2 and TRBJ2-7; D is possibly TRBD2 (6 bases). Germline lookup yields CDR1 SNHLY and CDR2 FYNNEI. CDR3 size: 14 residues. V was cut by 0 bases and J by 4 bases, with 10 bases left in between. This chain's CDR3 is CASSEAGGRYEQYF. CDR3 nucleotides: TGTGCCAGCAGTGAAGCGGGGGGAAGATACGAGCAGTACTTC.

The gene calls are TRBV10-3 and TRBJ2-1; TRBD2 might be the D (6 bases). The CDR3 runs to 14 residues. The V and J ends lost 4 bases and 9 bases respectively, with 16 bases between them. Germline V lookup: CDR1 ENHRY, CDR2 SYGVKD. CDR3 protein: CAISVLRDRTEQFF. In DNA, the CDR3 is TGTGCCATCAGTGTTTTGCGGGATAGGACTGAGCAGTTCTTC.

The chain couples TRBV4-2 to TRBJ2-5; maybe TRBD2 (6 bases). This CDR3 has 16 residues. V lost 0 bases and J 3 bases, leaving 14 bases between the germline ends. Looked up from germline, CDR1 is LGHNA and CDR2 is YNFKEQ. The CDR3 sequence is CASSQDWAGIEETQYF. The DNA for the CDR3 is TGTGCCAGCAGCCAAGATTGGGCGGGGATTGAAGAGACCCAGTACTTC.

Comment on this clone: Since a far larger clone is one base different, this is likely a read error. The identical CDR3 is also encoded by other nucleotide sequences in the sample. The chain employs TRBV30 and TRBJ2-7; D not certain. CDR3 length: 13 residues. Trimming took off 3 bases at V and 6 bases at J, with 15 bases between the two ends. Looked up from germline, CDR1 is GTSNPN and CDR2 is SVGIG (reference sequence). The chain's CDR3 is CAWSVSFESEQYF. As DNA, the CDR3 is TGTGCCTGGAGCGTGTCCTTCGAAAGCGAGCAGTACTTC.

J is TRBJ2-1 and V is TRBV2; the D gene is possibly TRBD1 (5 bases). Per the germline V gene, CDR1 is SNHLY and CDR2 is FYNNEI. The CDR3 sequence is 13 residues long. Between the trimmed V and J ends, which lost 8 bases and 0 bases, there was a span of 8 bases. The CDR3 DNA sequence: TGTGCCAGCGGGGCCCGCTCCTACAATGAGCAGTTCTTC. The encoded protein is CASGARSYNEQFF.

This clone has at least ten counts. The sample contains more than one DNA sequence encoding this CDR3. The rearrangement joins TRBV30 to TRBJ2-7, with D uncertain. V was pared by 3 bases and J by 2 bases, with 5 bases between. Germline assignment: CDR1 GTSNPN and CDR2 SVGIG (reference sequence). The CDR3 has 11 amino acids. CDR3 nucleotides: TGTGCCTGGAGCGACACCTACGAGCAGTACTTC. It is translated as CAWSDTYEQYF.

V is TRBV19 and J is TRBJ1-5; D remains ambiguous. Germline CDR1 and CDR2: LNHDA and SQIVND (reference sequence). V lost 1 base and J 1 base, leaving 11 bases between the germline ends. CDR3 length: 16 amino acids. CDR3 nucleotides: TGTGCCAGTAGTATAGTTTGGGAGGAGAGCAATCAGCCCCAGCATTTT. Translation gives CASSIVWEESNQPQHF.

This rearrangement joins TRBV6-5 to TRBJ1-2; D unresolved. This CDR3 has 13 amino acids. Germline CDR1 is MNHEY and CDR2 is SVGAGI. The ends were cut back, 5 bases at V and 8 bases at J, with 15 bases in the middle. The DNA for the CDR3 is TGTGCCAGCAGTCCCTTCGATCTTCCGGGCTACACCTTC. Translating it yields CASSPFDLPGYTF.

CDR3 in amino acids: CASSLGLATNEKLFF. DNA for the CDR3: TGTGCCAGCAGCTTGGGTCTTGCGACTAATGAAAAACTGTTTTTT. The chain combines TRBV11-2 with TRBJ1-4; D unclear. Deletions cut 3 bases from V and 2 bases from J, with 10 bases between. The CDR3 consists of 15 residues. Looked up from germline, CDR1 is SGHAT and CDR2 is FQNNGV.

About this clone: One base separates it from a far larger clone, so it is likely a read error. The identical CDR3 is also encoded by other nucleotide sequences in the sample. The chain links TRBV5-1 to TRBJ2-2; 7 bases agree with TRBD1. Germline V CDR1 and CDR2: SGHRS, YFSETQ. The CDR3 runs to 15 residues. CDR3 amino acids: CASRRDRGGTGELFF. The CDR3 DNA is TGCGCCAGCAGAAGGGACAGAGGTGGGACCGGAGAGCTGTTTTTT.

The rearrangement links TRBV9 to TRBJ2-1, with D hard to call. The V and J ends lost 0 bases and 4 bases respectively, with 8 bases between them. Germline loops: CDR1 SGDLS, CDR2 YYNGEE. The CDR3 is 14 residues long. CDR3 sequence (DNA): TGTGCCAGCAGCGTAGGCGGAGAGTACAATGAGCAGTTCTTC. Its protein is CASSVGGEYNEQFF.

The chain joins TRBV10-2 to TRBJ1-5; tentatively, D is TRBD1 (6 bases). The germline gives CDR1 WSHSY, CDR2 SAAADI. V was pared by 2 bases and J by 7 bases, with 9 bases between. There are 13 residues in the CDR3. The DNA for the CDR3 is TGCGCCAGCAGTGAGAGGGGGTGGCAGCCCCAGCATTTT. Translation: CASSERGWQPQHF.

The chain joins TRBV19 to TRBJ1-5; D gene ambiguous. Germline CDR1 reads LNHDA; CDR2 reads SQIVND (reference sequence). CDR3 length: 13 residues. V lost 7 bases to trimming and J lost 3 bases, with 10 bases between them. In nucleotides, the CDR3 is TGTGCCAGTACAGCACAAGTCAATCAGCCCCAGCATTTT. As protein: CASTAQVNQPQHF.

Of note for this clone: This likely stems from a read error, as it lies one base from a far larger clone. Additional DNA sequences in this sample encode the identical CDR3. The V gene is TRBV27, the J gene TRBJ2-7; 8 nucleotides agree with TRBD2. Germline V lookup: CDR1 MNHEY, CDR2 SMNVEV (reference sequence). The CDR3 contains 15 residues. The junction had 11 bases not matched to a gene; V was cut back by 3 bases and J by 7 bases. CDR3 amino acids: CASSFFAGGLPEQYF. The CDR3 nucleotides read TGTGCCAGCAGTTTTTTTGCGGGGGGCCTTCCGGAGCAGTACTTC.

In the case of this clone: The DNA is left out, because the CDR3 cannot be placed on it with certainty; the CDR3 is given as TCRdb lists it. This rearrangement joins TRBV9 to TRBJ2-1; the table's D call, TRBD2, has no DNA check behind it. From its first to its last residue, the CDR3 has 15 amino acids. Germline loops: CDR1 SGDLS, CDR2 YYNGEE. CDR3 residues: CASSVAPGATSKPFF.

This clone was seen a handful of times. This chain uses TRBV9 with TRBJ2-5; TRBD2 is a possible D gene (6 bases). The length of the CDR3 is 13 residues. The V end was cut by 4 bases, the J end by 2 bases, with 9 bases between. The V gene's germline CDR1 is SGDLS and CDR2 YYNGEE. The DNA of the CDR3 is TGTGCCAGCAGCCTAGCGCGTCAAGAGACCCAGTACTTC. Amino acid sequence: CASSLARQETQYF. Using reference TRBV9 and TRBJ2-5 for the parts outside the CDR3, the full variable domain is DSGVTQTPKHLITATGQRVTLRCSPRSGDLSVYWYQQSLDQGLQFLIQYYNGEERAKGNILERFSAQQFPDLHSELNLSSLELGDSALYFCASSLARQETQYFGPGTRLLVL.